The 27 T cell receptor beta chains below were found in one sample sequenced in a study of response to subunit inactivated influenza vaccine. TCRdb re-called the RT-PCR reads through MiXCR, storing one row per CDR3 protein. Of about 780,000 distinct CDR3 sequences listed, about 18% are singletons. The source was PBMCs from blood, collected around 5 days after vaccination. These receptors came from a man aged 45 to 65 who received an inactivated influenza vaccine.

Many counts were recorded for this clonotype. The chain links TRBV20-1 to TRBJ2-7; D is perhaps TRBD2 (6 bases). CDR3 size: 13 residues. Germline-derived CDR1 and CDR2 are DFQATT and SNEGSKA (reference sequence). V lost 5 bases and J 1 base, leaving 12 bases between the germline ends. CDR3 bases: TGCAGTGCTGATCGGGACTTATCCTACGAGCAGTACTTC. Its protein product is CSADRDLSYEQYF.

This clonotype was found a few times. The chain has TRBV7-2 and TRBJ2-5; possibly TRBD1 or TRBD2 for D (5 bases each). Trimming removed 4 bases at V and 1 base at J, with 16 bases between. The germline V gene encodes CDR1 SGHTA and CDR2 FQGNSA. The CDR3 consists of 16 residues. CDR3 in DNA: TGTGCCAGCAGCTCCACACCCTCAGGGAGCCAAGAGACCCAGTACTTC. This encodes CASSSTPSGSQETQYF.

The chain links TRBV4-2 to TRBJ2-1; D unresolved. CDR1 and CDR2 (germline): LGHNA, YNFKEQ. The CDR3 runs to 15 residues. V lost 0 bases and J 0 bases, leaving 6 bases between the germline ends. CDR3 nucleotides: TGTGCCAGCAGCCAAGAGCGTAACTCCTACAATGAGCAGTTCTTC. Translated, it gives CASSQERNSYNEQFF.

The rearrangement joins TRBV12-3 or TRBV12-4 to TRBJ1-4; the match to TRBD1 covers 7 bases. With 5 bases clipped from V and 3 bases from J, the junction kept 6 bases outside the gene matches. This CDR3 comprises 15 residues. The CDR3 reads CASSEGTASNEKLFF. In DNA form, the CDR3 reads TGTGCCAGCAGTGAAGGGACAGCTTCTAATGAAAAACTGTTTTTT.

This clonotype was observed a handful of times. The CDR3: CASSYRRERSYNEQFF. DNA of the CDR3: TGTGCCAGCAGTTACAGGAGGGAGCGCTCCTACAATGAGCAGTTCTTC. The chain recombines TRBV6-5 with TRBJ2-1, with a tentative D call TRBD2 (6 bases). Germline-derived CDR1 and CDR2 are MNHEY and SVGAGI. V shed 2 bases and J shed 0 bases, with 11 bases lying between them. The CDR3 is 16 residues long.

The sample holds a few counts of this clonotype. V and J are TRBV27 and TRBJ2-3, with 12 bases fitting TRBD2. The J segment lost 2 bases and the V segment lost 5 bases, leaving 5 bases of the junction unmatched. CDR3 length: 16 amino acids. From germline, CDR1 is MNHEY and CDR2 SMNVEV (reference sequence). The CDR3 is CASSRRLAGATDTQYF. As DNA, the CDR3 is TGTGCCAGCAGTAGGCGACTAGCGGGGGCCACAGATACGCAGTATTTT.

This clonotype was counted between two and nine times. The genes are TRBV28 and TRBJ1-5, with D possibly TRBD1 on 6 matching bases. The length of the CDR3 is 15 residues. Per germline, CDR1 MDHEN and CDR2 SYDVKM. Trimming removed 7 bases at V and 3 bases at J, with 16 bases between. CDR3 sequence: CASTIDRTHNQPQHF. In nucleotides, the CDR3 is TGTGCCAGCACCATAGACAGGACCCACAATCAGCCCCAGCATTTT.

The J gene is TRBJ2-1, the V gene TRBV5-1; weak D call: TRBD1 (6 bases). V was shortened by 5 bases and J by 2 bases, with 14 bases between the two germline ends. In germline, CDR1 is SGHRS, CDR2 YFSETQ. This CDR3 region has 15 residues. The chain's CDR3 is CASRSTGSPYNEQFF. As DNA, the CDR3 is TGCGCCAGCAGATCAACAGGGTCCCCCTACAATGAGCAGTTCTTC.

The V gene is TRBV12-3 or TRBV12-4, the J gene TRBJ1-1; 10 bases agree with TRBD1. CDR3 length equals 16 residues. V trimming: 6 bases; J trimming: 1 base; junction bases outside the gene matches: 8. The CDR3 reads CASSHGTGVSNTEAFF. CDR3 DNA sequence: TGTGCCAGCAGCCACGGGACAGGGGTATCGAACACTGAAGCTTTCTTT.

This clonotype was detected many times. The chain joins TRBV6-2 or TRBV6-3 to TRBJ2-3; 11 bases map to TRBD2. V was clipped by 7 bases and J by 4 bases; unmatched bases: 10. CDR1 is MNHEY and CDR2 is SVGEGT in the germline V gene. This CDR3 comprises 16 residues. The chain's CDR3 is CASNQFRGLAADTQYF. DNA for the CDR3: TGTGCCAGCAACCAATTCCGGGGACTAGCGGCAGATACGCAGTATTTT.

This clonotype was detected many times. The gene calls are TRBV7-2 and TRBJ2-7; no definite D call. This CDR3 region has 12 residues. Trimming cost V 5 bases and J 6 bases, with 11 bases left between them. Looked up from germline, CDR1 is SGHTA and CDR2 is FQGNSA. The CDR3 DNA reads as TGTGCCAGCAGCCCACCTACCGCCGAGCAGTACTTC. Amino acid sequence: CASSPPTAEQYF.

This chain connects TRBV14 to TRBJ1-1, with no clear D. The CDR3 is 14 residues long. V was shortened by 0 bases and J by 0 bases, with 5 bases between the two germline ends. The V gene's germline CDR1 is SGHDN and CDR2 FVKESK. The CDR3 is CASSQDTVNTEAFF. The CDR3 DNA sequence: TGTGCCAGCAGCCAAGATACGGTGAACACTGAAGCTTTCTTT.

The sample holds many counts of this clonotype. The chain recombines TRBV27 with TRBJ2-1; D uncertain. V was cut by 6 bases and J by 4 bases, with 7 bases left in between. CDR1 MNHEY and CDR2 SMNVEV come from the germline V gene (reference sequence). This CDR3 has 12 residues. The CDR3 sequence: CASREGYNEQFF. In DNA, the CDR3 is TGTGCCAGCAGAGAAGGGTACAATGAGCAGTTCTTC.

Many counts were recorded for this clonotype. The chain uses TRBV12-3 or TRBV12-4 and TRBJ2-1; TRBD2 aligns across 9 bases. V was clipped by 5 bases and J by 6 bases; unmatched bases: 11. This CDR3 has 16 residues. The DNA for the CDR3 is TGTGCCAGCAGTAGACCGGGACTAGCAACGACCAATGAGCAGTTCTTC. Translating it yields CASSRPGLATTNEQFF.

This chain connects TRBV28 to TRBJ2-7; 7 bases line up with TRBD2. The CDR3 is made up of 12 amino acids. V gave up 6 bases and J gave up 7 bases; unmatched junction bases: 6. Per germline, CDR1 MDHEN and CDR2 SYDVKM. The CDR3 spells CASRAGGWEQYF. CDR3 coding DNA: TGTGCCAGCAGAGCCGGGGGGTGGGAGCAGTACTTC.

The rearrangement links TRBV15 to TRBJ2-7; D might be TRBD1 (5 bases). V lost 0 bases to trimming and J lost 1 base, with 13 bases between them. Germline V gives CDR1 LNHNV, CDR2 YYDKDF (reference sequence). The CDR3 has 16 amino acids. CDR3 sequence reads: CATSRDQGSLSYEQYF. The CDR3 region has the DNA TGTGCCACCAGCAGAGATCAGGGATCCCTTTCCTACGAGCAGTACTTC.

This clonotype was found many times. This chain's CDR3 is CAISESGSQETQYF. CDR3 DNA: TGTGCCATCAGTGAGTCAGGGAGTCAAGAGACCCAGTACTTC. The chain carries TRBV10-3 and TRBJ2-5, with TRBD2 as a possible D gene (5 bases). V lost 0 bases and J 2 bases, leaving 7 bases between the germline ends. Germline CDR1 is ENHRY and CDR2 is SYGVKD. This CDR3 comprises 14 residues.

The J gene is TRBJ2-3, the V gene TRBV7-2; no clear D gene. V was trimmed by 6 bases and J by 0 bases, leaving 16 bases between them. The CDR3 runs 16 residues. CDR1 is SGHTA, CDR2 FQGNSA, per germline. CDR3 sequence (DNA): TGTGCCAGCAGTCGAAGGGTTGGGTACAGCACAGATACGCAGTATTTT. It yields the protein CASSRRVGYSTDTQYF.

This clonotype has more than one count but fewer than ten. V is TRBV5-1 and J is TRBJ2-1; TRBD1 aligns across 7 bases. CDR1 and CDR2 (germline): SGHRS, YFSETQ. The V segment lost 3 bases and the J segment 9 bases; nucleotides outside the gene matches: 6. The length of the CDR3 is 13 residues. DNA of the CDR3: TGCGCCAGCAGCTCGGAACAGGGGACTGAGCAGTTCTTC. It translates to CASSSEQGTEQFF. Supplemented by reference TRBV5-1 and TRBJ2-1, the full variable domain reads KAGVTQTPRYLIKTRGQQVTLSCSPISGHRSVSWYQQTPGQGLQFLFEYFSETQRNKGNFPGRFSGRQFSNSRSEMNVSTLELGDSALYLCASSSEQGTEQFFGPGTRLTVL.

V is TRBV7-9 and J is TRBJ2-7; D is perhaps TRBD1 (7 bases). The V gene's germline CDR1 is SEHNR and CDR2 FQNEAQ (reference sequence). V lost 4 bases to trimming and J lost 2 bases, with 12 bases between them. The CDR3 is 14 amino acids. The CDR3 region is CASSSGGLTYEQYF. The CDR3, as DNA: TGTGCCAGCAGCTCAGGGGGGCTTACCTACGAGCAGTACTTC.

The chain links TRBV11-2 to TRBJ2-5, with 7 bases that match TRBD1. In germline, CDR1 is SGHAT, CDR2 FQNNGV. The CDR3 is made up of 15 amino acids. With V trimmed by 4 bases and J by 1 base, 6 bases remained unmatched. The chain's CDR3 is CASSSVDRAQETQYF. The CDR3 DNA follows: TGTGCCAGCAGCTCCGTTGACAGGGCCCAAGAGACCCAGTACTTC.

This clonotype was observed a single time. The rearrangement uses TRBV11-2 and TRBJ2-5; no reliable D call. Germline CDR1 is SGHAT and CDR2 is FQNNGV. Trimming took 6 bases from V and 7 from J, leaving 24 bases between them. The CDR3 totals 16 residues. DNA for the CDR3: TGTGCCAGCAGTCCAGGCATAGCCACTCTCCTGGGGACCCAGTACTTC. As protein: CASSPGIATLLGTQYF. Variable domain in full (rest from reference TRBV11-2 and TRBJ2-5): EAGVAQSPRYKIIEKRQSVAFWCNPISGHATLYWYQQILGQGPKLLIQFQNNGVVDDSQLPKDRFSAERLKGVDSTLKIQPAKLEDSAVYLCASSPGIATLLGTQYFGPGTRLLVL.

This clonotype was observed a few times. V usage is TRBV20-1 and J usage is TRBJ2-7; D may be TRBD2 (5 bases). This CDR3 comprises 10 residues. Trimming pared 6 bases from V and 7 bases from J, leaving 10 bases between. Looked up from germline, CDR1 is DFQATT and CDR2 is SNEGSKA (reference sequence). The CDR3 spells CSAIREEQYF. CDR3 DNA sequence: TGCAGTGCGATAAGGGAGGAGCAGTACTTC.

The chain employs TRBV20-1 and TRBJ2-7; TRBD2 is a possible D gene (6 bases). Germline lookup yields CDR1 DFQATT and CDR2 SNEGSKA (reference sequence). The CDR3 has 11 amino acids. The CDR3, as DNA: TGCAGGGCGGGGAGCTCCTACGAGCAGTACTTC. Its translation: CRAGSSYEQYF.

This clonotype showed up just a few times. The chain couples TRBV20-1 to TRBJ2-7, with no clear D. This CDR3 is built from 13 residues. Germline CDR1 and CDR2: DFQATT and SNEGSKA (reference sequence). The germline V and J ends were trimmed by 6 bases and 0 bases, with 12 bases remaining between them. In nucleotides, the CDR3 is TGCAGTGCAGTGACTTTAAGCTCCTACGAGCAGTACTTC. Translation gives CSAVTLSSYEQYF.

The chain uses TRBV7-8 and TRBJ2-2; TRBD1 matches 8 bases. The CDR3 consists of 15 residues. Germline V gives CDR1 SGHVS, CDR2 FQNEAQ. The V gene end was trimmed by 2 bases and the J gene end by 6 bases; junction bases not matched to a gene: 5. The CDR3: CASSLSSQGAGELFF. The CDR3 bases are TGTGCCAGCAGCTTATCGTCACAGGGGGCCGGGGAGCTGTTTTTT.

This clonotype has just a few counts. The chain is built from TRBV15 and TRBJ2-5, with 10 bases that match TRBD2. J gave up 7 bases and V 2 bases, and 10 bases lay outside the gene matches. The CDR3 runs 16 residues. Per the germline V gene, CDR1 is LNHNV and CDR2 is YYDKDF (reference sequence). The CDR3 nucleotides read TGTGCCACCAGCAGAACCGCGGGACTAGCGTTCCGGACCCAGTACTTC. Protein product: CATSRTAGLAFRTQYF.